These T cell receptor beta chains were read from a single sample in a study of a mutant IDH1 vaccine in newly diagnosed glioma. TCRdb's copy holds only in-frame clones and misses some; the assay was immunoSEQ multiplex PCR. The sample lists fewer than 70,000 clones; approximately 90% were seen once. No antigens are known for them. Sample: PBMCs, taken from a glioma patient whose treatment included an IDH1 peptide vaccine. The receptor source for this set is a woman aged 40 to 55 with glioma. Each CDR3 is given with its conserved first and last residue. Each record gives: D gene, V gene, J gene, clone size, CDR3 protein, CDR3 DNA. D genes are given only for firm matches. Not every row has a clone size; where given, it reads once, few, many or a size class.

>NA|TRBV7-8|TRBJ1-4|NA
CASSLATTAGTNEKLFF
TGTGCCAGCAGCTTAGCGACGACCGCTGGGACTAATGAAAAACTGTTTTTT
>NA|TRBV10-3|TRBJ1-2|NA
CAISESIQGKGGYTF
TGTGCCATCAGTGAGTCAATACAGGGAAAAGGGGGCTACACCTTC
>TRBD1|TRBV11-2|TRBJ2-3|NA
CASSPWAGTGVDTQYF
TGTGCCAGCAGCCCATGGGCCGGGACAGGGGTGGATACGCAGTATTTT
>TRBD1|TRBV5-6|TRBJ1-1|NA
CASSQQTGGGWNTEAFF
TGTGCCAGCAGCCAACAAACAGGGGGTGGATGGAACACTGAAGCTTTCTTT
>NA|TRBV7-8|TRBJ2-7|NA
CASSLEAVKRLPYEQYF
TGTGCCAGCAGCTTAGAGGCCGTAAAGCGGCTCCCCTACGAGCAGTACTTC
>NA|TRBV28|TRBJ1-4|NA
CASSLAGHNEKLFF
TGTGCCAGCAGTTTAGCAGGACATAATGAAAAACTGTTTTTT
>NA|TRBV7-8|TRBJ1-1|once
CASSLNKMNTEAFF
TGTGCCAGCAGCTTGAATAAAATGAACACTGAAGCTTTCTTT
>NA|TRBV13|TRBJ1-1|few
CASSEGPRKAFF
TGTGCCAGCAGCGAAGGACCACGGAAAGCTTTCTTT
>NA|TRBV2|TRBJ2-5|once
CASSELASRETQYF
TGTGCCAGCAGTGAACTGGCTAGCCGGGAGACCCAGTACTTC
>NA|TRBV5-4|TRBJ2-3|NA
CASSLTRTGGTDTQYF
TGTGCCAGCAGCTTGACCCGGACGGGAGGCACAGATACGCAGTATTTT
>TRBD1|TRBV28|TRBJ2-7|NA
CATQTLLLLQGPMSYEQYF
TGTGCCACCCAAACACTCCTTCTCCTACAGGGGCCTATGTCCTACGAGCAGTACTTC
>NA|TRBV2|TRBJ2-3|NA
CASRKDGDTQYF
TGTGCCAGCAGAAAAGACGGTGATACGCAGTATTTT
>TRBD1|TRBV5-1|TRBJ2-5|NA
CASRLGQGQTQYF
TGCGCCAGCAGACTAGGACAGGGTCAGACCCAGTACTTC
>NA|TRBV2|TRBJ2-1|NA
CAGSGYNEQFF
TGTGCCGGATCAGGGTACAATGAGCAGTTCTTC
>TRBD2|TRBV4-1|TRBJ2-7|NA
CASSQDSTGTIPHEQYF
TGCGCCAGCAGCCAAGACTCCACCGGGACTATACCCCACGAGCAGTACTTC
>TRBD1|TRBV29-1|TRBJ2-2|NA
CSLEGQGRTGELFF
TGCAGCCTGGAGGGACAGGGTCGCACCGGGGAGCTGTTTTTT
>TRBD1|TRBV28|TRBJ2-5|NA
CASSNTDRGTETQYF
TGTGCCAGCAGTAACACGGACAGGGGGACCGAGACCCAGTACTTC
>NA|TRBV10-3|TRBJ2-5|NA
CAISELVRGSGETQYF
TGTGCCATCAGTGAGTTGGTCAGGGGATCCGGAGAGACCCAGTACTTC
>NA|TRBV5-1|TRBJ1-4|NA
CASSLDTRGHRLFF
TGCGCCAGCAGCTTGGATACCCGGGGCCATCGGTTGTTTTTT
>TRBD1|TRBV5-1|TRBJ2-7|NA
CASSWGTGMDEQYF
TGCGCCAGCAGCTGGGGGACAGGGATGGACGAGCAGTACTTC
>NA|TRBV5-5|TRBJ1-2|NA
CASSTAGAQGGYTF
TGTGCCAGCAGCACCGCAGGGGCCCAGGGGGGCTACACCTTC
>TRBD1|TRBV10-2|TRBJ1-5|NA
CASSHGQVDQPQHF
TGCGCCAGCAGTCACGGACAGGTGGATCAGCCCCAGCATTTT
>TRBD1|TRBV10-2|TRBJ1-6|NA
CASSEGQGKGSPLHF
TGCGCCAGCAGTGAGGGACAGGGCAAGGGTTCACCCCTCCACTTT
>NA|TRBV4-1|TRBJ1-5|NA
CASSQVVGVSAQHF
TGCGCCAGCAGCCAAGTCGTCGGGGTTTCAGCCCAGCATTTT
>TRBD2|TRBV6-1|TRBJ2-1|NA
CASSGYYNEQFF
TGTGCCAGTAGCGGGTACTACAATGAGCAGTTCTTC
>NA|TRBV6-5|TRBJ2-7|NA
CASRQRESYEQYF
TGTGCCAGCAGACAAAGGGAATCCTACGAGCAGTACTTC
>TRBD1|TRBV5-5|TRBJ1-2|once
CASSLLQGVGYGYTF
TGTGCCAGCAGCTTGCTTCAGGGGGTAGGGTATGGCTACACCTTC
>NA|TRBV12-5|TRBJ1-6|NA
CASLQDSYNSPLHF
TGTGCTAGCCTACAGGATTCCTATAATTCACCCCTCCACTTT
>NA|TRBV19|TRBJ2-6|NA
CASSAGANVLTF
TGTGCCAGTAGTGCTGGGGCCAACGTCCTGACTTTC
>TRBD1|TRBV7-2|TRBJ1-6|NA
CASSLLGQDNSPLHF
TGTGCCAGCAGCTTACTAGGACAGGATAATTCACCCCTCCACTTT
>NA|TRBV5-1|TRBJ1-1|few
CASSQSSNTEAFF
TGCGCCAGCAGCCAAAGTTCGAACACTGAAGCTTTCTTT
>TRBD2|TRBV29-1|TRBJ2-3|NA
CSVRGGTTDTQYF
TGCAGCGTGAGGGGAGGGACCACAGATACGCAGTATTTT
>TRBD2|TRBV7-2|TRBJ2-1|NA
CASSLLAGNNEQFF
TGTGCCAGCAGCTTACTAGCGGGGAACAATGAGCAGTTCTTC
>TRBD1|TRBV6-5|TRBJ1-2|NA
CASSPEGQGSYGYTF
TGTGCCAGCAGTCCAGAGGGACAGGGAAGTTACGGCTACACCTTC
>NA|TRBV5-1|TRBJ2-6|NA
CASTQGGASGANVLTF
TGCGCCAGCACCCAGGGGGGGGCCTCTGGGGCCAACGTCCTGACTTTC
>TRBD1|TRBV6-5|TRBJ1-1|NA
CASSYASRQGAARAFF
TGTGCCAGCAGTTACGCGTCCCGACAGGGGGCCGCGAGAGCTTTCTTT
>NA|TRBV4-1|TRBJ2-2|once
CASSQRPPGNTGELFF
TGCGCCAGCAGCCAACGACCTCCTGGGAACACCGGGGAGCTGTTTTTT
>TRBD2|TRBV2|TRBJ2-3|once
CASSGGLAGAITDTQYF
TGTGCCAGCAGTGGGGGACTAGCGGGGGCCATCACAGATACGCAGTATTTT
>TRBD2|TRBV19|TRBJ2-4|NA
CASSTVAGGPENIQYF
TGTGCCAGTAGTACAGTAGCGGGGGGGCCCGAGAACATTCAGTACTTC